This entry features one T cell receptor beta chain sequence. The repertoire was sequenced with immunoSEQ multiplex PCR; TCRdb's copy has only in-frame clones and lacks some. The sample lists more than 95,000 clones, 93% occurring once. This record comes from a study of control samples from healthy donors and cancer patients. The CDR3 is 14 amino acids. Looked up from germline, CDR1 is MNHEY and CDR2 is SVGAGI. V shed 2 bases, J shed 6 bases, and the junction held 5 bases outside the gene matches. The chain is built from TRBV6-5 and TRBJ1-2, with 8 bases matching TRBD1. Sequencing input: blood. The sequence came from a young man in good health. This CDR3 reads CASSYDRGQDGYTF. As DNA, the CDR3 is TGTGCCAGCAGTTACGACAGGGGCCAGGATGGCTACACCTTC.